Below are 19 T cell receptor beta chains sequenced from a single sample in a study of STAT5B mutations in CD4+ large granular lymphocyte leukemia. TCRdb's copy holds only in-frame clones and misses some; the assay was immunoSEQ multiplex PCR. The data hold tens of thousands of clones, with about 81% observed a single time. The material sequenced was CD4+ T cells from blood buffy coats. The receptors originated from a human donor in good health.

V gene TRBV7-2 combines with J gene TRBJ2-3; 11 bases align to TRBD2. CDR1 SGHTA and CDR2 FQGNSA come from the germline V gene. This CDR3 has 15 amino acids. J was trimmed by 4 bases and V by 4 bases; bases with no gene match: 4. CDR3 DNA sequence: TGTGCCAGCAGCTCCCTAGCGGGGGGCGCAGATACGCAGTATTTT. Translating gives CASSSLAGGADTQYF.

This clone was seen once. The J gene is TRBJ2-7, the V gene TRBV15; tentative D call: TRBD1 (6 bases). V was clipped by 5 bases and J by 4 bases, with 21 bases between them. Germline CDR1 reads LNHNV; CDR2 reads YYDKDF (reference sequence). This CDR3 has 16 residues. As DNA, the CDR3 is TGTGCCACCAGCCCCTACGGGGCCAGGGGCATTTACGAGCAGTACTTC. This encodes CATSPYGARGIYEQYF.

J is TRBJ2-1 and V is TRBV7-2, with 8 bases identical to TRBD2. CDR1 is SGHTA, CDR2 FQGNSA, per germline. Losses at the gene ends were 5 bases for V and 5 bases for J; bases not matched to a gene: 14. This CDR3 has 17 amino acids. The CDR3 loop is CASSGYGLAGINNEQFF. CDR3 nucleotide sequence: TGTGCCAGCAGCGGCTACGGCCTAGCGGGTATAAACAATGAGCAGTTCTTC.

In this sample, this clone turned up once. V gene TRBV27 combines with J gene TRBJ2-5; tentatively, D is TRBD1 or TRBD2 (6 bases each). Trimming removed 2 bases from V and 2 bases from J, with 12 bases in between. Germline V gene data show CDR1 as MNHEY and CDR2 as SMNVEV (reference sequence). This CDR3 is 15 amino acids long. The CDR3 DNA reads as TGTGCCAGCAGTTTACGGAGGGGGGAGCAAGAGACCCAGTACTTC. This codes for CASSLRRGEQETQYF.

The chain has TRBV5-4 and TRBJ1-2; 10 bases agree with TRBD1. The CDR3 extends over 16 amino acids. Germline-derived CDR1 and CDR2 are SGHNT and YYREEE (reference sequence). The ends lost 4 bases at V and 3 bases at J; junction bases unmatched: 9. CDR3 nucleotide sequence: TGTGCCAGCAGCGATCCCCGGGACAGGGGAGACTATGGCTACACCTTC. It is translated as CASSDPRDRGDYGYTF. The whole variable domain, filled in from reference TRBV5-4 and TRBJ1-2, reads ETGVTQSPTHLIKTRGQQVTLRCSSQSGHNTVSWYQQALGQGPQFIFQYYREEENGRGNFPPRFSGLQFPNYSSELNVNALELDDSALYLCASSDPRDRGDYGYTFGSGTRLTVV.

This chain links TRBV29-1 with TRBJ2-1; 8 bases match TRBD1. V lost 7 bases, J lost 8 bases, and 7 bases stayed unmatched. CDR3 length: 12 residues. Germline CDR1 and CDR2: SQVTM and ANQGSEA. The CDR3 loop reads CSAQGASDEQFF. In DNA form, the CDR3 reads TGCAGCGCTCAGGGGGCGTCGGATGAGCAGTTCTTC.

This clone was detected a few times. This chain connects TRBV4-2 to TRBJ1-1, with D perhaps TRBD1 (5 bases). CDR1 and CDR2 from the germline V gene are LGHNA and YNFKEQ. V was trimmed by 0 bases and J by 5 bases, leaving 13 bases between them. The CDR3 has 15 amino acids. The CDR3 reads CASSQEGRGGTEAFF. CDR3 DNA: TGTGCCAGCAGCCAAGAGGGGCGGGGAGGGACTGAAGCTTTCTTT.

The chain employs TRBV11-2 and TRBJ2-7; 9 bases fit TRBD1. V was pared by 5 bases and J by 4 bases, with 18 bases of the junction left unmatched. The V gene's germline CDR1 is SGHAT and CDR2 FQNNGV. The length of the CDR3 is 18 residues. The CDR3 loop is CASSLSGVSGTGFYEQYF. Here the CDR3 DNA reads TGTGCCAGCAGCCTCAGCGGTGTATCCGGGACAGGGTTTTACGAGCAGTACTTC.

Here the CDR3 DNA reads TGTGCCAGCAGTTACTCGGTAGCGGGGAACAATGAGCAGTTCTTC. Translated: CASSYSVAGNNEQFF. The chain joins TRBV6-5 to TRBJ2-1, with 8 bases identical to TRBD2. In germline, CDR1 is MNHEY, CDR2 SVGAGI. V dropped 0 bases and J dropped 5; count of bases not matched to a gene: 3. The CDR3 runs to 15 residues.

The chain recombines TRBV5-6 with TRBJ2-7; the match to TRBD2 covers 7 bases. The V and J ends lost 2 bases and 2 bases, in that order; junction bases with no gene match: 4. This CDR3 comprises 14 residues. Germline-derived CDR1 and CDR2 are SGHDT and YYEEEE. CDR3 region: CASSLRAGAYEQYF. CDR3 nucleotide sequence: TGTGCCAGCAGCTTAAGGGCGGGGGCCTACGAGCAGTACTTC.

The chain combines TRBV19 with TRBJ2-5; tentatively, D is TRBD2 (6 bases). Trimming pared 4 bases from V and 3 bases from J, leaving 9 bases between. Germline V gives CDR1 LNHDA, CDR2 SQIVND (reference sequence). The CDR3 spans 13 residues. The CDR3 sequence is CASSTDYEETQYF. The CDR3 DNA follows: TGTGCCAGTAGTACGGACTATGAAGAGACCCAGTACTTC.

In nucleotides, the CDR3 is TGTGCCAGCAGCGGAGCGGGATTTGGCACAGATACGCAGTATTTT. Translating gives CASSGAGFGTDTQYF. This chain links TRBV7-8 with TRBJ2-3, with 7 bases aligning to TRBD2. The CDR3 sequence is 15 residues long. Germline V gene lookup returns CDR1 SGHVS and CDR2 FQNEAQ. The ends lost 5 bases at V and 1 base at J; junction bases unmatched: 6.

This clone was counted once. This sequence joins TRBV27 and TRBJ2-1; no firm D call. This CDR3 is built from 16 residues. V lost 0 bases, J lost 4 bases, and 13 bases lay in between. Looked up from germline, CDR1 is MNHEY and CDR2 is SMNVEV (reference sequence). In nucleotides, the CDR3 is TGTGCCAGCAGTTTATCTAATCTAGTTCAGTACAATGAGCAGTTCTTC. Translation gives CASSLSNLVQYNEQFF.

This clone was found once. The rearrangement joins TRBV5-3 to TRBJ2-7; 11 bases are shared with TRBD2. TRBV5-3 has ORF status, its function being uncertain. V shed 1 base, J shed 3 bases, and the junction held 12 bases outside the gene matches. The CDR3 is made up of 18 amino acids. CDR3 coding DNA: TGTGCCAGAAGCTTGTGTCTAGCGGGAGGATTGGGCTTCTACGAGCAGTACTTC. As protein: CARSLCLAGGLGFYEQYF.

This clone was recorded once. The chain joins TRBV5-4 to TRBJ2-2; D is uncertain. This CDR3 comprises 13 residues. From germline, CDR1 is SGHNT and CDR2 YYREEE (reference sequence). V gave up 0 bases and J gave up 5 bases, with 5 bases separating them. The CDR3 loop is CASSLDRTGELFF. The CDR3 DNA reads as TGTGCCAGCAGCTTGGACAGAACCGGGGAGCTGTTTTTT.

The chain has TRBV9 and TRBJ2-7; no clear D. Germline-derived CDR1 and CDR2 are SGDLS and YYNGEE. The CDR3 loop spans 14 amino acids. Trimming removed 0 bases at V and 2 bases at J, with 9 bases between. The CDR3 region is CASSVGAKTYEQYF. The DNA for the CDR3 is TGTGCCAGCAGCGTAGGTGCCAAGACCTACGAGCAGTACTTC.

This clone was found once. The CDR3 reads CASSQGLAGDPSYNEQFF. CDR3 coding DNA: TGCGCCAGCAGCCAAGGACTAGCGGGAGACCCCTCCTACAATGAGCAGTTCTTC. The J gene is TRBJ2-1, the V gene TRBV4-3; 12 nucleotides align to TRBD2. V was clipped by 1 base and J by 0 bases; unmatched bases: 4. The germline CDR1 and CDR2 sequences are LGHNA and YSLEER. CDR3 length equals 18 residues.

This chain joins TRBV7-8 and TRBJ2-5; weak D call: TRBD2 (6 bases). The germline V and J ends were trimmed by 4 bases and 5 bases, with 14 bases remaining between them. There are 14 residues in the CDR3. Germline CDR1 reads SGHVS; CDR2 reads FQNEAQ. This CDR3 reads CASSSSAGWETQYF. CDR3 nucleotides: TGTGCCAGCAGCTCCAGCGCGGGATGGGAGACCCAGTACTTC.

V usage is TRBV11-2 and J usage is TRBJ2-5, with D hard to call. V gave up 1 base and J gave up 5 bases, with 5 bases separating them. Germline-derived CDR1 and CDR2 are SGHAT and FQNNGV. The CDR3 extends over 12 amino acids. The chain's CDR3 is CASSLAKETQYF. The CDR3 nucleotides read TGTGCCAGCAGCTTAGCCAAGGAGACCCAGTACTTC. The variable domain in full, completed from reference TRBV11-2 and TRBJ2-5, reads EAGVAQSPRYKIIEKRQSVAFWCNPISGHATLYWYQQILGQGPKLLIQFQNNGVVDDSQLPKDRFSAERLKGVDSTLKIQPAKLEDSAVYLCASSLAKETQYFGPGTRLLVL.